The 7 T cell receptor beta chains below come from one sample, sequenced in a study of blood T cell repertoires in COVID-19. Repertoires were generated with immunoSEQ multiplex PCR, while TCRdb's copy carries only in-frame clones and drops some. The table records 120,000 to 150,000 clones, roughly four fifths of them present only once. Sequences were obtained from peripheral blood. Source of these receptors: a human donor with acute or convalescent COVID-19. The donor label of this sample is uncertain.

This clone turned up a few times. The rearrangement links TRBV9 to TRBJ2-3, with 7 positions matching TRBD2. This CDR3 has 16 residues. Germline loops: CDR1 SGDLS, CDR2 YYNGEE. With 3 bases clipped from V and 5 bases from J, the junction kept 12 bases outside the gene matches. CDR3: CASSAGRGPRLDTQYF. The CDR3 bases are TGTGCCAGCAGCGCGGGGAGGGGACCGCGGCTAGATACGCAGTATTTT.

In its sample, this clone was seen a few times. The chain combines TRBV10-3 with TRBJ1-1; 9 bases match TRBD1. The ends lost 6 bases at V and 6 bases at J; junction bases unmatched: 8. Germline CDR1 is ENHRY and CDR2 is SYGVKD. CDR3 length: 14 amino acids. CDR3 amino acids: CAIRGQGPRSEAFF. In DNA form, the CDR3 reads TGTGCCATCAGGGGACAGGGACCACGGTCTGAAGCTTTCTTT.

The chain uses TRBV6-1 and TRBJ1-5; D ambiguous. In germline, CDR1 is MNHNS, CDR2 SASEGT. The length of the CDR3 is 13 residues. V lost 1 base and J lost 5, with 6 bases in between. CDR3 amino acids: CASSEERDQPQHF. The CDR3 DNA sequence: TGTGCCAGCAGTGAAGAGAGAGATCAGCCCCAGCATTTT.

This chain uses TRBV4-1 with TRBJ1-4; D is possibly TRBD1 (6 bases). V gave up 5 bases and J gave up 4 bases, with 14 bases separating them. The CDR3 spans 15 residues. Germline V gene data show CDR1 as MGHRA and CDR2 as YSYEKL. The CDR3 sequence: CASSKQGRGNEKLFF. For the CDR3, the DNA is TGCGCCAGCAGCAAACAGGGAAGGGGTAATGAAAAACTGTTTTTT.

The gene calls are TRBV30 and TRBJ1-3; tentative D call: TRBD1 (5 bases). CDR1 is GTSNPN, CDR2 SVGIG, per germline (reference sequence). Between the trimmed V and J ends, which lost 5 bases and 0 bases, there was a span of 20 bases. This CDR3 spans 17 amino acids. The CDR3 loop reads CAWSGTFSPSSGNTIYF. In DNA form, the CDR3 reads TGTGCCTGGTCCGGGACTTTTTCCCCTAGCTCTGGAAACACCATATATTTT.

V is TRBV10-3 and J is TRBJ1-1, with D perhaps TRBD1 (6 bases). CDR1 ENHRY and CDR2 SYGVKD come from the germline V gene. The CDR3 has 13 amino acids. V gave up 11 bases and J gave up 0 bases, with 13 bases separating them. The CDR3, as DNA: TGTGCCGCTCAGGGACATTTGAACACTGAAGCTTTCTTT. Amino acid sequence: CAAQGHLNTEAFF.

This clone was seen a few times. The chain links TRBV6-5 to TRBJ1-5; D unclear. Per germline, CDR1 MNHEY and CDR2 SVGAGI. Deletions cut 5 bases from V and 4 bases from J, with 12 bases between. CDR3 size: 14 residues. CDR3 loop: CASSPLAGNQPQHF. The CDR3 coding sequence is TGTGCCAGCAGTCCGTTAGCCGGGAATCAGCCCCAGCATTTT.